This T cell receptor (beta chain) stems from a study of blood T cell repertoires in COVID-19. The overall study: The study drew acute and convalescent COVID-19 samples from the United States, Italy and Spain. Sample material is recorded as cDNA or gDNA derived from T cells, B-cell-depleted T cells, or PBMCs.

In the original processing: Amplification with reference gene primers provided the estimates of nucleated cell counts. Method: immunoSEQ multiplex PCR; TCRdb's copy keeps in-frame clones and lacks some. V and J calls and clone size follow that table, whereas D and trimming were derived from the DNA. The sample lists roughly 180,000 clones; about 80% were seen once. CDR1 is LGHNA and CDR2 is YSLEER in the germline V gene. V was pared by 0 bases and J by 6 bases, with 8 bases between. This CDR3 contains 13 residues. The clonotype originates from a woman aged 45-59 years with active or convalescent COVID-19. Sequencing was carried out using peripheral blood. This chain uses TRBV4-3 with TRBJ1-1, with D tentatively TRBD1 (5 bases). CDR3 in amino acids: CASSQERGAEAFF. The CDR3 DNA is TGCGCCAGCAGCCAAGAACGGGGGGCTGAAGCTTTCTTT.